Below, 30 T cell receptor beta chains from the same sample are listed, as sequenced in a study of T cell responses to AZD1222 COVID-19 vaccine. Libraries were prepared by immunoSEQ multiplex PCR; TCRdb keeps only in-frame clonotypes and omits some of them. The sample has 100,000 to 120,000 clones, less than 90% seen once. Sequenced material: peripheral blood, taken on day 0 of AZD1222 vaccination. Receptor source: an adult in good health.

This chain uses TRBV2 with TRBJ1-1; no reliable D call. CDR3 length equals 13 residues. The V gene lost 8 bases and the J gene lost 0 bases, with 10 bases spanning the gap. The germline CDR1 and CDR2 sequences are SNHLY and FYNNEI. CDR3 nucleotides: TGTGCCAGCCCGAAACAGTTGAACACTGAAGCTTTCTTT. Translation: CASPKQLNTEAFF.

This clone was seen a single time. V gene TRBV15 combines with J gene TRBJ2-1; D call uncertain. Germline V gives CDR1 LNHNV, CDR2 YYDKDF (reference sequence). The CDR3 loop spans 12 amino acids. V was clipped by 2 bases and J by 9 bases, with 8 bases between them. DNA for the CDR3: TGTGCCACCAGCAGAACCACCCTTGAGCAGTTCTTC. This gives the protein CATSRTTLEQFF.

CDR3: CAWSVGQLGEQFF. The CDR3 DNA reads as TGTGCCTGGAGTGTCGGGCAGTTGGGTGAGCAGTTCTTC. The chain links TRBV30 to TRBJ2-1; no firm D call. Trimming stripped 0 bases from V and 9 bases from J, with 12 bases between. CDR1 and CDR2 from the germline V gene are GTSNPN and SVGIG (reference sequence). The CDR3 sequence is 13 residues long.

DNA of the CDR3: TGTGCCAGCAGGGGTGAAGGGGACGAGCAGTACTTC. It encodes CASRGEGDEQYF. The chain couples TRBV6-5 to TRBJ2-7; D is perhaps TRBD1 (5 bases). Germline-derived CDR1 and CDR2 are MNHEY and SVGAGI. The germline V and J ends were trimmed by 6 bases and 5 bases, with 11 bases remaining between them. There are 12 residues in the CDR3.

The chain couples TRBV14 to TRBJ1-1; D ambiguous. CDR3 length: 13 residues. Germline V gene sequence: CDR1 SGHDN, CDR2 FVKESK. V was pared by 3 bases and J by 0 bases, with 5 bases between. The CDR3 DNA sequence: TGTGCCAGCAGCCAGGCTTTGAACACTGAAGCTTTCTTT. As protein: CASSQALNTEAFF. Full variable domain (outside the CDR3, taken from reference TRBV14 and TRBJ1-1): EAGVTQFPSHSVIEKGQTVTLRCDPISGHDNLYWYRRVMGKEIKFLLHFVKESKQDESGMPNNRFLAERTGGTYSTLKVQPAELEDSGVYFCASSQALNTEAFFGQGTRLTVV.

The chain recombines TRBV23-1 with TRBJ1-1, with D uncertain. TRBV23-1 is an ORF for which the function is uncertain. The V gene lost 1 base and the J gene lost 5 bases, with 11 bases spanning the gap. This CDR3 has 14 amino acids. The CDR3 nucleotides are TGCGCCAGCAGTCAATTGGCCAGAGGGACTGAAGCTTTCTTT. Translating gives CASSQLARGTEAFF.

Notes on this clone: Distinct nucleotide sequences in the sample also encode this CDR3. CDR3 amino acids: CASSLSGYYEQYF. CDR3 sequence (DNA): TGTGCCAGCAGTTTATCCGGTTACTACGAGCAGTACTTC. The gene calls are TRBV27 and TRBJ2-7; D not certain. CDR3 size: 13 residues. V was shortened by 0 bases and J by 3 bases, with 6 bases between the two germline ends. Germline V lookup: CDR1 MNHEY, CDR2 SMNVEV (reference sequence).

This rearrangement joins TRBV15 to TRBJ2-3; D remains ambiguous. The germline V gene encodes CDR1 LNHNV and CDR2 YYDKDF (reference sequence). The V gene lost 2 bases and the J gene lost 2 bases, with 8 bases spanning the gap. CDR3 length: 14 residues. The DNA of the CDR3 is TGTGCCACCAGCAGAAGGGTCATCACAGATACGCAGTATTTT. This encodes CATSRRVITDTQYF. The full variable domain, its missing parts supplied by reference TRBV15 and TRBJ2-3, is DAMVIQNPRYQVTQFGKPVTLSCSQTLNHNVMYWYQQKSSQAPKLLFHYYDKDFNNEADTPDNFQSRRPNTSFCFLDIRSPGLGDTAMYLCATSRRVITDTQYFGPGTRLTVL.

The chain is built from TRBV27 and TRBJ2-1; 9 positions match TRBD2. The germline gives CDR1 MNHEY, CDR2 SMNVEV (reference sequence). CDR3 length: 13 residues. V dropped 7 bases and J dropped 9; count of bases not matched to a gene: 7. The CDR3 loop reads CASTGTSRSEQFF. The CDR3 nucleotides are TGTGCCAGCACAGGGACTAGCCGAAGTGAGCAGTTCTTC.

This clone appeared once. This chain connects TRBV9 to TRBJ2-7, with 10 bases identical to TRBD2. The V segment lost 3 bases and the J segment 3 bases; nucleotides outside the gene matches: 6. This CDR3 has 15 residues. From germline, CDR1 is SGDLS and CDR2 YYNGEE. The CDR3 here is CASSARPSGSYEQYF. In nucleotides, the CDR3 is TGTGCCAGCAGCGCCCGGCCTAGCGGGAGCTACGAGCAGTACTTC. Combining the CDR3 with reference TRBV9 and TRBJ2-7 gives the whole variable domain DSGVTQTPKHLITATGQRVTLRCSPRSGDLSVYWYQQSLDQGLQFLIQYYNGEERAKGNILERFSAQQFPDLHSELNLSSLELGDSALYFCASSARPSGSYEQYFGPGTRLTVT.

Note on this clone: At one end, the junction sequence differs from germline, possibly due to a read error. J is TRBJ2-1 and V is TRBV6-1; D is unresolved. CDR1 MNHNS and CDR2 SASEGT come from the germline V gene. There are 12 residues in the CDR3. The CDR3 bases are TGTGCTAGCAGCGAAGTTCTGCAGGAGCAGTTCTTC. Encoded protein: CASSEVLQEQFF.

V is TRBV6-5 and J is TRBJ1-3, with TRBD1 as a possible D gene (5 bases). Trimming pared 4 bases from V and 5 bases from J, leaving 15 bases between. The germline gives CDR1 MNHEY, CDR2 SVGAGI. CDR3 length equals 15 residues. The CDR3 DNA sequence: TGTGCCAGCAGTTCAGACAGAGGCCTCAGAAACACCATATATTTT. This codes for CASSSDRGLRNTIYF.

The J gene is TRBJ2-7, the V gene TRBV5-6; no definite D call. Trimming cost V 2 bases and J 0 bases, with 9 bases left between them. Per germline, CDR1 SGHDT and CDR2 YYEEEE. This CDR3 is 14 amino acids long. CDR3 region: CASSFGQASYEQYF. CDR3 in DNA: TGTGCCAGCAGCTTCGGGCAGGCCTCCTACGAGCAGTACTTC.

This clone was found once. V and J are TRBV5-6 and TRBJ1-1; no definite D call. V lost 2 bases, J lost 1 base, and 9 bases lay in between. This CDR3 comprises 14 residues. Germline lookup yields CDR1 SGHDT and CDR2 YYEEEE. The CDR3 sequence: CASSFSLANTEAFF. As DNA, the CDR3 is TGTGCCAGCAGCTTCTCGTTGGCGAACACTGAAGCTTTCTTT.

This clone was observed a few times. The V gene is TRBV6-6, the J gene TRBJ1-3; D is perhaps TRBD1 (5 bases). Per germline, CDR1 MNHNY and CDR2 SVGAGI (reference sequence). Trimming took 6 bases from V and 4 from J, leaving 16 bases between them. CDR3 size: 15 residues. CDR3 in amino acids: CASRYGTGNGNTIYF. For the CDR3, the DNA is TGTGCCAGCAGGTACGGAACAGGCAACGGAAACACCATATATTTT.

The chain is built from TRBV2 and TRBJ2-7, with D tentatively TRBD2 (6 bases). Trimming pared 4 bases from V and 7 bases from J, leaving 14 bases between. CDR1 is SNHLY, CDR2 FYNNEI, per germline. This CDR3 comprises 13 residues. CDR3: CASSVQNREEQYF. CDR3 DNA sequence: TGTGCCAGCAGTGTACAGAACCGGGAGGAGCAGTACTTC.

The gene calls are TRBV18 and TRBJ1-6; possibly TRBD1 for D (5 bases). The germline V gene has CDR1 KGHSH and CDR2 LQKENI. Trimming removed 2 bases at V and 5 bases at J, with 10 bases between. The CDR3 runs 15 residues. CDR3 bases: TGTGCCAGCTCACCAAGCACAGGAGATAATTCACCCCTCCACTTT. Its translation is CASSPSTGDNSPLHF.

The gene calls are TRBV7-6 and TRBJ1-1; D uncertain. Germline CDR1 is SGHVS and CDR2 is FNYEAQ. This CDR3 is built from 14 residues. The V and J ends lost 1 base and 0 bases respectively, with 6 bases between them. The CDR3, as DNA: TGTGCCAGCAGCTTAGGCAACCTGAACACTGAAGCTTTCTTT. This encodes CASSLGNLNTEAFF.

This clone appeared a few times. This chain links TRBV15 with TRBJ2-7; TRBD1 aligns across 10 bases. The germline V gene encodes CDR1 LNHNV and CDR2 YYDKDF (reference sequence). Germline trimming cut 8 bases from V and 2 bases from J; bases unmatched to any gene: 6. This CDR3 is 14 amino acids long. The CDR3 DNA is TGTGCCACCGGGAGGGACAGGGGAACCTACGAGCAGTACTTC. This translates into CATGRDRGTYEQYF.

This sequence joins TRBV10-2 and TRBJ2-7, with unresolved D. This CDR3 has 20 amino acids. The germline V gene encodes CDR1 WSHSY and CDR2 SAAADI. Trimming took off 6 bases at V and 0 bases at J, with 30 bases between the two ends. Here the CDR3 reads CASRTPSAPGGTTRSYEQYF. CDR3 sequence (DNA): TGCGCCAGCAGGACCCCCTCAGCGCCCGGCGGAACCACTCGCTCCTACGAGCAGTACTTC.

This rearrangement joins TRBV5-1 to TRBJ2-7, with 10 nucleotides matching TRBD1. Germline-derived CDR1 and CDR2 are SGHRS and YFSETQ. This CDR3 has 15 residues. V shed 4 bases and J 5 bases; nucleotides not matched to a gene: 9. CDR3 sequence reads: CASSLPGTGVNEQYF. The CDR3 nucleotides are TGCGCCAGCAGCCTGCCCGGGACAGGGGTCAACGAGCAGTACTTC.

The CDR3 DNA is TGCAGCGTACGGACAGGGGGACCTCCTTTCCTGAACGAGCAGTACTTC. Translation gives CSVRTGGPPFLNEQYF. The chain links TRBV29-1 to TRBJ2-7, with 10 bases that match TRBD1. Germline V gives CDR1 SQVTM, CDR2 ANQGSEA. V dropped 6 bases and J dropped 5; count of bases not matched to a gene: 16. This CDR3 has 16 amino acids.

The V and J genes are TRBV19 and TRBJ1-1, with a possible D match to TRBD1 (6 bases). V dropped 1 base and J dropped 0 bases, with 9 bases sitting between them. The CDR3 sequence is 15 residues long. The germline V gene encodes CDR1 LNHDA and CDR2 SQIVND (reference sequence). CDR3 protein: CASSIGTGLNTEAFF. The CDR3 DNA follows: TGTGCCAGTAGTATAGGCACAGGGTTGAACACTGAAGCTTTCTTT.

V and J are TRBV6-5 and TRBJ2-7; TRBD2 agrees at 10 bases. The CDR3 is made up of 15 amino acids. Germline V gives CDR1 MNHEY, CDR2 SVGAGI. V dropped 5 bases and J dropped 0; count of bases not matched to a gene: 4. CDR3 coding DNA: TGTGCCAGCAGTACCGGGACTAGCGACTCCTACGAGCAGTACTTC. Its protein product is CASSTGTSDSYEQYF.

This clone was seen only once. The same CDR3 also results from other DNA sequences found in this sample. This chain links TRBV6-5 with TRBJ2-3; 15 bases match TRBD2. This CDR3 is built from 15 residues. CDR1 and CDR2 (germline): MNHEY, SVGAGI. V was clipped by 6 bases and J by 5 bases; unmatched bases: 3. CDR3 amino acids: CASSGLAGGRDTQYF. CDR3 coding DNA: TGTGCCAGCAGCGGACTAGCGGGGGGGAGAGATACGCAGTATTTT.

V and J are TRBV15 and TRBJ2-3; D is ambiguous. CDR3 length: 13 amino acids. The germline V and J ends were trimmed by 0 bases and 0 bases, with 1 base remaining between them. Germline V lookup: CDR1 LNHNV, CDR2 YYDKDF (reference sequence). The CDR3 loop reads CATSRDSTDTQYF. The CDR3 DNA follows: TGTGCCACCAGCAGAGACAGCACAGATACGCAGTATTTT. The full variable domain, its missing parts supplied by reference TRBV15 and TRBJ2-3, is DAMVIQNPRYQVTQFGKPVTLSCSQTLNHNVMYWYQQKSSQAPKLLFHYYDKDFNNEADTPDNFQSRRPNTSFCFLDIRSPGLGDTAMYLCATSRDSTDTQYFGPGTRLTVL.

This clone appeared once. The rearrangement joins TRBV19 to TRBJ2-1, with D tentatively TRBD1 (5 bases). Trimming pared 1 base from V and 8 bases from J, leaving 18 bases between. The CDR3 contains 16 residues. Germline lookup yields CDR1 LNHDA and CDR2 SQIVND (reference sequence). For the CDR3, the DNA is TGTGCCAGTAGTATAGGTCGACAGAAAATTACCGATGAGCAGTTCTTC. Protein product: CASSIGRQKITDEQFF.

The rearrangement joins TRBV7-9 to TRBJ1-2; no firm D call. The length of the CDR3 is 13 residues. The germline CDR1 and CDR2 sequences are SEHNR and FQNEAQ (reference sequence). V dropped 0 bases and J dropped 4 bases, with 6 bases sitting between them. This chain's CDR3 is CASSLAVIYGYTF. Here the CDR3 DNA reads TGTGCCAGCAGCTTAGCGGTTATCTATGGCTACACCTTC.

The chain couples TRBV4-1 to TRBJ1-2; D might be TRBD1 (6 bases). The CDR3 runs to 17 residues. Trimming shortened V by 3 bases and J by 7 bases, and 24 bases separated the two germline ends. Germline lookup yields CDR1 MGHRA and CDR2 YSYEKL. CDR3 coding DNA: TGCGCCAGCAGCCAGGCCGGCGGGGGGGGGCCCAACGCTGGCTACACCTTC. Its protein product is CASSQAGGGGPNAGYTF.

The chain employs TRBV5-8 and TRBJ1-1; weak D call: TRBD1 (5 bases). Germline V lookup: CDR1 SGHTS, CDR2 YDEGEE. There are 16 residues in the CDR3. With 3 bases removed from V and 2 bases from J, the gap between germline ends came to 17 bases. The CDR3 region is CASSSAGTSSNTEAFF. The CDR3 DNA follows: TGTGCCAGCAGCTCAGCCGGGACGTCCTCTAACACTGAAGCTTTCTTT.